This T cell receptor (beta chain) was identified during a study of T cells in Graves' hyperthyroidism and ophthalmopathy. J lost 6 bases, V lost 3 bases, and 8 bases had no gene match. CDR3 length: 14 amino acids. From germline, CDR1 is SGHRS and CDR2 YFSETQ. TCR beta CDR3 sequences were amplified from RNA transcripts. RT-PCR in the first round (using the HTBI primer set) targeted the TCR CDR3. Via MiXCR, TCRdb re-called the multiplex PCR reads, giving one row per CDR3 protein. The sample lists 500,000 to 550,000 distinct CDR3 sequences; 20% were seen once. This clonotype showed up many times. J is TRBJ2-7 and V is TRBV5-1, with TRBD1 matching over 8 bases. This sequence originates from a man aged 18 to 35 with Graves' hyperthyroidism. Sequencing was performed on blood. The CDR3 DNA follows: TGCGCCAGCAGCTATGGACAGGGAGGACGCGAGCAGTACTTC. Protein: CASSYGQGGREQYF.